This TCR beta chain originates from a study of prognosis after radiotherapy for stage I lung cancer. Two rounds of multiplex PCR amplified TCR beta CDR3 from genomic DNA. Primers were specific to each TRBV and TRBJ gene in first-round PCR. TCRdb reprocessed the multiplex PCR reads with MiXCR, giving one entry per CDR3 protein. The sample holds tens of thousands of distinct CDR3 sequences, roughly 29% seen once. In its sample, this clonotype was seen a few times. This may be a read error, as it is one base from a much larger clone. Germline V gene data show CDR1 as MNHNS and CDR2 as SASEGT. This CDR3 is built from 16 residues.

This TCR came from a donor of 50 years or more with non-small cell lung cancer. The sequencing used PBMCs, collected before or after stereotactic body radiation therapy (not recorded which). The chain recombines TRBV6-1 with TRBJ1-6; the match to TRBD1 covers 9 bases. In DNA, the CDR3 is TGTGCCAGCAGCCAAACACAGGGGGCGTATAATTCACCCCTCTACTTT. Translating it yields CASSQTQGAYNSPLYF.